The 8 T cell receptor beta chains below come from one sample, sequenced in a study of OX40 agonist ivuxolimab in advanced cancers. Sequenced by immunoSEQ multiplex PCR; TCRdb stores in-frame clones only, minus some. In the table there are roughly 30,000 clones, 84% of which are singletons. The input for sequencing was CD4+ or CD8+ T cells sorted from blood, taken in a trial of the OX40 agonist ivuxolimab. The receptors shown here come from an adult with an advanced solid tumor such as melanoma, head and neck, liver or kidney cancer.

This clone was recorded only once. The chain joins TRBV12-2 to TRBJ2-1; the D segment call TRBD1 is taken from the table without a DNA check. TRBV12-2 is a known pseudogene. This CDR3 comprises 16 residues. The CDR3 here is CASRLGGQEWCKEQFF. CDR3 bases: TGTGCAAGTCGCTTAGGAGGACAGGAATGGTGTAAGGAGCAGTTCTTC.

The chain couples TRBV2 to TRBJ2-2; 7 bases agree with TRBD1. The V and J ends lost 4 bases and 6 bases, in that order; junction bases with no gene match: 5. The CDR3 has 14 amino acids. Germline V gene sequence: CDR1 SNHLY, CDR2 FYNNEI. In DNA, the CDR3 is TGTGCCAGCAGTGGGTACAGGGGTCCCGGGGAGCTGTTTTTT. Translated: CASSGYRGPGELFF.

This clone was seen just once. This chain links TRBV7-9 with TRBJ1-1, with 7 bases fitting TRBD1. The CDR3 contains 15 residues. Germline assignment: CDR1 SEHNR and CDR2 FQNEAQ (reference sequence). V was clipped by 4 bases and J by 1 base; unmatched bases: 6. The CDR3 region is CASSYLQGSNTEAFF. The CDR3 DNA reads TGTGCCAGCAGCTACCTACAGGGGTCGAACACTGAAGCTTTCTTT.

The chain has TRBV28 and TRBJ1-1, with 7 bases fitting TRBD1. V shed 7 bases and J 1 base; nucleotides not matched to a gene: 12. The germline gives CDR1 MDHEN, CDR2 SYDVKM. The CDR3 runs to 16 residues. DNA for the CDR3: TGTGCCAGCATCTTGGTCTGGACAGGTCCGAACACTGAAGCTTTCTTT. Its translation is CASILVWTGPNTEAFF.

The rearrangement uses TRBV7-8 and TRBJ1-1; D remains ambiguous. CDR1 and CDR2 from the germline V gene are SGHVS and FQNEAQ. Deletions cut 3 bases from V and 0 bases from J, with 11 bases between. This CDR3 has 15 residues. Here the CDR3 reads CASSLSAGLNTEAFF. CDR3 bases: TGTGCCAGCAGCTTGAGCGCGGGGTTGAACACTGAAGCTTTCTTT.

The V gene is TRBV7-2, the J gene TRBJ2-1; D unclear. Germline V gives CDR1 SGHTA, CDR2 FQGNSA. This CDR3 is 13 amino acids long. Trimming removed 1 base at V and 5 bases at J, with 6 bases between. CDR3 sequence reads: CASSLVPNNEQFF. The CDR3 bases are TGTGCCAGCAGCTTAGTGCCAAACAATGAGCAGTTCTTC.

The rearrangement links TRBV9 to TRBJ2-7; D is uncertain. Trimming took off 0 bases at V and 0 bases at J, with 7 bases between the two ends. This CDR3 is built from 14 residues. Germline CDR1 is SGDLS and CDR2 is YYNGEE. The DNA of the CDR3 is TGTGCCAGCAGCGTAGGGTCCAGCTCCTACGAGCAGTACTTC. Amino acid sequence: CASSVGSSSYEQYF. Together with reference TRBV9 and TRBJ2-7, the CDR3 gives the full variable domain: DSGVTQTPKHLITATGQRVTLRCSPRSGDLSVYWYQQSLDQGLQFLIQYYNGEERAKGNILERFSAQQFPDLHSELNLSSLELGDSALYFCASSVGSSSYEQYFGPGTRLTVT.

This chain links TRBV28 with TRBJ2-7; D not resolved. The germline V gene encodes CDR1 MDHEN and CDR2 SYDVKM. V lost 4 bases and J 1 base, leaving 5 bases between the germline ends. The CDR3 loop spans 12 amino acids. The CDR3: CASSYTSYEQYF. DNA of the CDR3: TGTGCCAGCAGTTACACATCCTACGAGCAGTACTTC.